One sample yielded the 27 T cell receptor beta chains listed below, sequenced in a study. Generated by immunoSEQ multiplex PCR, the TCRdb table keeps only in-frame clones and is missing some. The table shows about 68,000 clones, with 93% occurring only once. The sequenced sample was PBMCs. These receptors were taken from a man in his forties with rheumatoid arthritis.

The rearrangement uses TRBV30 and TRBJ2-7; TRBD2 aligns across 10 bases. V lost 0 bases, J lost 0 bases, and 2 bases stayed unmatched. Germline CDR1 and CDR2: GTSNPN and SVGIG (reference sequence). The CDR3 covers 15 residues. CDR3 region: CAWSVPSGSSYEQYF. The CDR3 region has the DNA TGTGCCTGGAGTGTGCCTAGCGGGAGCTCCTACGAGCAGTACTTC.

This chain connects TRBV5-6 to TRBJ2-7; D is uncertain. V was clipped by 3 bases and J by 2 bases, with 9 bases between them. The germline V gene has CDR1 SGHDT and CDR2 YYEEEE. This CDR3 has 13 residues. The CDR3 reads CASSYQEPYEQYF. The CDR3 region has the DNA TGTGCCAGCAGCTACCAGGAACCCTACGAGCAGTACTTC.

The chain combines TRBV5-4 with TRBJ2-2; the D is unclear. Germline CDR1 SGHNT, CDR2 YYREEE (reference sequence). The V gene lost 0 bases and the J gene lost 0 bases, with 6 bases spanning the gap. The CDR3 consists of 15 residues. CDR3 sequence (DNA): TGTGCCAGCAGCTTGGGCCGGACGAACACCGGGGAGCTGTTTTTT. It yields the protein CASSLGRTNTGELFF.

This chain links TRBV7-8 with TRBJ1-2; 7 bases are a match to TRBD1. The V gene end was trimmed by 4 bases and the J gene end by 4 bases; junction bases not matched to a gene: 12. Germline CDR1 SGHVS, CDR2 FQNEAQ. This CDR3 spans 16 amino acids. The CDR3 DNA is TGTGCCAGCAGCTCAAAGCCCGGGACAGAGGGCTATGGCTACACCTTC. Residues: CASSSKPGTEGYGYTF.

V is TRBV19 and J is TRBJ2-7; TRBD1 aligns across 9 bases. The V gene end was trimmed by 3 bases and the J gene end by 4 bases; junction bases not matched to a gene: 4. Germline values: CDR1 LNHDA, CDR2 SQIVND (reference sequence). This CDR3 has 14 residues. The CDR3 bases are TGTGCCAGTAGTATTCTTGGGACAGGGTACGAGCAGTACTTC. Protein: CASSILGTGYEQYF.

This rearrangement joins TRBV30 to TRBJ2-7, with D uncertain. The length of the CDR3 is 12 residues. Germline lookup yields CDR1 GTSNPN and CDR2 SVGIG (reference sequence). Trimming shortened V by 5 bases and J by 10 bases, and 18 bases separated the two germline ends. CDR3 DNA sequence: TGTGCCTGGGACATAAATGCGGCCGGCCAGTACTTC. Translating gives CAWDINAAGQYF.

CDR3 loop: CAYQRSTNEKLFF. The CDR3 region has the DNA TGTGCCTACCAGCGTTCAACTAATGAAAAACTGTTTTTT. The chain couples TRBV30 to TRBJ1-4; no clear D. The CDR3 runs to 13 residues. Trimming left V 7 bases short and J 0 bases short, with 9 bases between. Germline V gene lookup returns CDR1 GTSNPN and CDR2 SVGIG (reference sequence). Full variable domain (rest looked up from reference TRBV30 and TRBJ1-4): SQTIHQWPATLVQPVGSPLSLECTVEGTSNPNLYWYRQAAGRGLQLLFYSVGIGQISSEVPQNLSASRPQDRQFILSSKKLLLSDSGFYLCAYQRSTNEKLFFGSGTQLSVL.

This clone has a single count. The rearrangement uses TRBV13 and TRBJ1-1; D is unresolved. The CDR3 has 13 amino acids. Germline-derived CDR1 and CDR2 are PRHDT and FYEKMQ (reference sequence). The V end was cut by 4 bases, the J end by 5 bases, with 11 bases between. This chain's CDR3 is CASSSKPGTEAFF. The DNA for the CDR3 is TGTGCCAGCAGCTCAAAGCCGGGTACTGAAGCTTTCTTT.

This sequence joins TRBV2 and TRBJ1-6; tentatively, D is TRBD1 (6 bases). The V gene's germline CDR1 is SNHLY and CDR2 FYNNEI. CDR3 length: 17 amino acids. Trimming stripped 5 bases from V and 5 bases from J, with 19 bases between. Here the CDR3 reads CASSFEGGRGNNSPLHF. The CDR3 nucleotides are TGTGCCAGCAGTTTCGAGGGGGGCAGGGGAAATAATTCACCCCTCCACTTT.

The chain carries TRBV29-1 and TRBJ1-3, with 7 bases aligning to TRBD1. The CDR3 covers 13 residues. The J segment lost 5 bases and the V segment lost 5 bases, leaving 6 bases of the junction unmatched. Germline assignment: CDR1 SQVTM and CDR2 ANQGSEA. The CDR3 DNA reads TGCAGCGTTCGACAGGGAGGCAGAAACACCATATATTTT. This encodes CSVRQGGRNTIYF.

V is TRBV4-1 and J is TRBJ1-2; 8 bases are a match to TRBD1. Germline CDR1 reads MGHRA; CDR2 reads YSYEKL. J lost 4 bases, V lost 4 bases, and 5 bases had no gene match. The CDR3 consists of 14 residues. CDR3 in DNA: TGCGCCAGCAGCCGAAGCGACAGGGGCTATGGCTACACCTTC. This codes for CASSRSDRGYGYTF.

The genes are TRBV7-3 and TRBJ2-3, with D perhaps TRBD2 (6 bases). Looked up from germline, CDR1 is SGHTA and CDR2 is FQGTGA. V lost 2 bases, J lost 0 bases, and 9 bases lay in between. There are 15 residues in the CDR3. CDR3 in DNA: TGTGCCAGCAGCTTAGCCGGGGGAAGCACAGATACGCAGTATTTT. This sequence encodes CASSLAGGSTDTQYF.

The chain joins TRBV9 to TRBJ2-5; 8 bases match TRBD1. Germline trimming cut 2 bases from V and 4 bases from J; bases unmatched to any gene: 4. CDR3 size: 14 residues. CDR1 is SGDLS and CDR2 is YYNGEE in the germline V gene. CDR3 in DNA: TGTGCCAGCAGCGTGAGGACAGGGACAGAGACCCAGTACTTC. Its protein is CASSVRTGTETQYF.

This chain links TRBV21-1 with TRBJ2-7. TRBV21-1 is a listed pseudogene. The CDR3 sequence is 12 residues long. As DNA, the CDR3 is TGTGCCAGCAGTCTACGGGTGGGCCAGCAGTACTTC. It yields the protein CASSLRVGQQYF.

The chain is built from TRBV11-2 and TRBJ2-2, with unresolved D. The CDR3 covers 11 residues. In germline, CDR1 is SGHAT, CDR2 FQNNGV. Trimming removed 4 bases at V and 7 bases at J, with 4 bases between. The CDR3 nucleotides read TGTGCCAGCAGCTCCGACGGGGAGCTGTTTTTT. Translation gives CASSSDGELFF.

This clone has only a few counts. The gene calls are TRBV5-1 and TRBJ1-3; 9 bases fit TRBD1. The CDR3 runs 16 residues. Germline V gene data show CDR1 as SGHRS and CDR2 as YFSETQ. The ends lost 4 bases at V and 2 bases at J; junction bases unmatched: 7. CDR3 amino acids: CASSDQTGGTGNTIYF. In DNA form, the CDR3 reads TGCGCCAGCAGCGATCAAACAGGGGGCACTGGAAACACCATATATTTT.

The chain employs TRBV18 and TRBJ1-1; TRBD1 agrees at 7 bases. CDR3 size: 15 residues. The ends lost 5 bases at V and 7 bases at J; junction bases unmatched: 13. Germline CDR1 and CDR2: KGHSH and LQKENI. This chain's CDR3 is CASSVGQPQPVEAFF. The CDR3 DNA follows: TGTGCCAGCTCAGTGGGACAGCCTCAACCCGTTGAAGCTTTCTTT.

The CDR3: CASSWDRNQPQHF. CDR3 bases: TGTGCCAGCAGTTGGGACAGAAATCAGCCCCAGCATTTT. The J gene is TRBJ1-5, the V gene TRBV6-4, with 7 bases aligning to TRBD1. Germline assignment: CDR1 MRHNA and CDR2 SNTAGT. Trimming cost V 5 bases and J 4 bases; bases outside gene matches: 2. This CDR3 has 13 residues.

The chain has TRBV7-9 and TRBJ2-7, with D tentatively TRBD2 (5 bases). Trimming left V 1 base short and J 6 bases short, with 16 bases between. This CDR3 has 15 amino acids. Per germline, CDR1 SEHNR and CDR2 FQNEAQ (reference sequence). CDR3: CASSLGGPVASEQYF. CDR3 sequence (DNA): TGTGCCAGCAGCTTAGGTGGCCCTGTAGCGTCCGAGCAGTACTTC.

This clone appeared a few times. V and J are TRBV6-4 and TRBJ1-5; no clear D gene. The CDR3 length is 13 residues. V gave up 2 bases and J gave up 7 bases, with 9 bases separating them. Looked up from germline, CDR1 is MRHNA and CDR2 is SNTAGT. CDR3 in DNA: TGTGCCAGCAGTGACGGGGAAAACCAGCCCCAGCATTTT. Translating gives CASSDGENQPQHF.

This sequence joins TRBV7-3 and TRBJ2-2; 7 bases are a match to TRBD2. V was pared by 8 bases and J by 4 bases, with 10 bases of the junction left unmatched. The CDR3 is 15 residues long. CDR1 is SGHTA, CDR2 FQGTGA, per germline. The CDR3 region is CASCPGGSVTGELFF. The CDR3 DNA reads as TGTGCCAGCTGCCCGGGGGGTTCGGTCACCGGGGAGCTGTTTTTT. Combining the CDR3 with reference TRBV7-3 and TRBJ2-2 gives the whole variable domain GAGVSQTPSNKVTEKGKYVELRCDPISGHTALYWYRQSLGQGPEFLIYFQGTGAADDSGLPNDRFFAVRPEGSVSTLKIQRTERGDSAVYLCASCPGGSVTGELFFGEGSRLTVL.

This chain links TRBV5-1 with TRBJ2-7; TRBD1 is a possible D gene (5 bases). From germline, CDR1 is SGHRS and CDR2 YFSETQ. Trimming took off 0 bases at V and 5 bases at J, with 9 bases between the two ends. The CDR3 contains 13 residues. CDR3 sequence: CASSLEGFNEQYF. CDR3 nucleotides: TGCGCCAGCAGCTTGGAGGGGTTTAACGAGCAGTACTTC. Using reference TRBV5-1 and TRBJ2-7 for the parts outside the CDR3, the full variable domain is KAGVTQTPRYLIKTRGQQVTLSCSPISGHRSVSWYQQTPGQGLQFLFEYFSETQRNKGNFPGRFSGRQFSNSRSEMNVSTLELGDSALYLCASSLEGFNEQYFGPGTRLTVT.

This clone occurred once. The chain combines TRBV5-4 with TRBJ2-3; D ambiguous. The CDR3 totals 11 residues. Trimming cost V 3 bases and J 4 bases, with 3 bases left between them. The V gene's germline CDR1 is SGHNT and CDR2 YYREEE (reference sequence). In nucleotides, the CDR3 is TGTGCCAGCAGCTGGGCAGATACGCAGTATTTT. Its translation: CASSWADTQYF.

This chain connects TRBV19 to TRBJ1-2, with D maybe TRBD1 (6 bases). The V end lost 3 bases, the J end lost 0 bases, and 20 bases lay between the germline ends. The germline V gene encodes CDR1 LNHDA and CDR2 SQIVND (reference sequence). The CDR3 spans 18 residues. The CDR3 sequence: CASSMSGALGQANYGYTF. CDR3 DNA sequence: TGTGCCAGTAGTATGTCGGGGGCCCTGGGACAAGCTAACTATGGCTACACCTTC.

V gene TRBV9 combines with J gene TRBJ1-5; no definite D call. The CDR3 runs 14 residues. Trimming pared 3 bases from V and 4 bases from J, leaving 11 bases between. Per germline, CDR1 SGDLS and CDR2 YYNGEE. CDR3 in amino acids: CASSAGRDNQPQHF. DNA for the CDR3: TGTGCCAGCAGCGCCGGGAGGGATAATCAGCCCCAGCATTTT.

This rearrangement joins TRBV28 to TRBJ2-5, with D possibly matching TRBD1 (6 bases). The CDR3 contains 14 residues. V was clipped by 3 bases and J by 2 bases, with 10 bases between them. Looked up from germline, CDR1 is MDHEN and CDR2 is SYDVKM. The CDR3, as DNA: TGTGCCAGCAGTTTGTTGCAGGGGCAAGAGACCCAGTACTTC. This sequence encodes CASSLLQGQETQYF.

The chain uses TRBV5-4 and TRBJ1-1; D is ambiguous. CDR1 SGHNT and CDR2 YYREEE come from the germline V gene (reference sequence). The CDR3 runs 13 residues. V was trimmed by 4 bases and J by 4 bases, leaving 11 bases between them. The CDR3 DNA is TGTGCCAGCAGCCCGCAGAGATCCACTGAAGCTTTCTTT. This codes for CASSPQRSTEAFF. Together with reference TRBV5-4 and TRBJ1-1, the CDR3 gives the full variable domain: ETGVTQSPTHLIKTRGQQVTLRCSSQSGHNTVSWYQQALGQGPQFIFQYYREEENGRGNFPPRFSGLQFPNYSSELNVNALELDDSALYLCASSPQRSTEAFFGQGTRLTVV.